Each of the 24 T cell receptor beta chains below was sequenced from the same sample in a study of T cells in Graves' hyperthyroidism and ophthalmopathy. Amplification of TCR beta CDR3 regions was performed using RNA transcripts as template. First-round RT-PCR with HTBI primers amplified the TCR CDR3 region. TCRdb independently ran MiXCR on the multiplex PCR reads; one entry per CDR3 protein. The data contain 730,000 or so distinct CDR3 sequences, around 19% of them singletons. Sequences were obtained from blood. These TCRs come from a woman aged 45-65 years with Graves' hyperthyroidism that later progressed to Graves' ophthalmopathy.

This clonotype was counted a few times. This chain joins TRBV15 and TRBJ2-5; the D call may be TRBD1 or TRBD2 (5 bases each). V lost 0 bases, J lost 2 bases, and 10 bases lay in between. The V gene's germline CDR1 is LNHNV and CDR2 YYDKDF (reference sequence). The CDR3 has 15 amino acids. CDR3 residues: CATSRDKGRQETQYF. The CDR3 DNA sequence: TGTGCCACCAGCAGAGATAAGGGACGTCAAGAGACCCAGTACTTC. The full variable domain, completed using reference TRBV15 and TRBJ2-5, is DAMVIQNPRYQVTQFGKPVTLSCSQTLNHNVMYWYQQKSSQAPKLLFHYYDKDFNNEADTPDNFQSRRPNTSFCFLDIRSPGLGDTAMYLCATSRDKGRQETQYFGPGTRLLVL.

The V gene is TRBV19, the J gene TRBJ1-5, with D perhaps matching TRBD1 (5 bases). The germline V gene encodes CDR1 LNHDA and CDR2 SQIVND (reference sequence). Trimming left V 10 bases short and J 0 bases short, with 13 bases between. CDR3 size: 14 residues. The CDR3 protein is CATLDSYSNQPQHF. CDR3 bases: TGTGCCACCCTCGACAGTTATAGCAATCAGCCCCAGCATTTT.

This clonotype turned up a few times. Here the CDR3 DNA reads TGTGCCAGCAGGACAGGGAAGGATCAGCCCCAGCATTTT. It specifies CASRTGKDQPQHF. This chain uses TRBV2 with TRBJ1-5, with 7 bases that match TRBD1. This CDR3 contains 13 residues. V lost 6 bases, J lost 5 bases, and 4 bases stayed unmatched. Germline loops: CDR1 SNHLY, CDR2 FYNNEI.

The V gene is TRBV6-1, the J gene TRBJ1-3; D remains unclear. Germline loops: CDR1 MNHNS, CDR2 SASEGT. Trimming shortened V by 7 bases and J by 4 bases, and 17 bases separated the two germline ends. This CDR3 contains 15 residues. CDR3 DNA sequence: TGTGCCAGCAACTTCAGGCGACTACTCGGAAACACCATATATTTT. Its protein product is CASNFRRLLGNTIYF.

CDR3 DNA sequence: TGTGCCAGTAGTATCCGGGAGGCCAATCAGCCCCAGCATTTT. It translates to CASSIREANQPQHF. The rearrangement links TRBV19 to TRBJ1-5; D is uncertain. Per the germline V gene, CDR1 is LNHDA and CDR2 is SQIVND (reference sequence). V shed 3 bases and J shed 3 bases, with 9 bases lying between them. The CDR3 spans 14 residues.

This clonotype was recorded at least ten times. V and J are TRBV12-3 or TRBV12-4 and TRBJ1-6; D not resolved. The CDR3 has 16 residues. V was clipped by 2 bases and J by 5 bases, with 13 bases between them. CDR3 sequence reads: CASSLNGVRNNSPLHF. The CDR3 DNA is TGTGCCAGCAGTTTAAACGGGGTGAGAAATAATTCACCCCTCCACTTT.

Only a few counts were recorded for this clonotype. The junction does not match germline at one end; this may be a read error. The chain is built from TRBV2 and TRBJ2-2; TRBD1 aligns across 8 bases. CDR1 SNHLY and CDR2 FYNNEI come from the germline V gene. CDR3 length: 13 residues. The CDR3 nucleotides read TGTGCCGGCGACAGGGGCAACACCGGGGAGCTGCTTTTT. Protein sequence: CAGDRGNTGELLF.

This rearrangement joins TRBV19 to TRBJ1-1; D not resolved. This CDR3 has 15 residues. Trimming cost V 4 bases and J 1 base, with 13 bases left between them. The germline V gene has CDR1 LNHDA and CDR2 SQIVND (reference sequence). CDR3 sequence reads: CASSTTTDWNTEAFF. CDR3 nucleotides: TGTGCCAGTAGTACTACTACAGACTGGAACACTGAAGCTTTCTTT.

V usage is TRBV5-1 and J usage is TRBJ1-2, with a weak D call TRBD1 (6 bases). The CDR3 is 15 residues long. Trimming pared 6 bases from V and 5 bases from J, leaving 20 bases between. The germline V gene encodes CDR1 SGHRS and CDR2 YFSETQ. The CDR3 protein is CASKDERGQGYGYTF. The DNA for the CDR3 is TGCGCCAGCAAAGACGAACGGGGGCAAGGATATGGCTACACCTTC.

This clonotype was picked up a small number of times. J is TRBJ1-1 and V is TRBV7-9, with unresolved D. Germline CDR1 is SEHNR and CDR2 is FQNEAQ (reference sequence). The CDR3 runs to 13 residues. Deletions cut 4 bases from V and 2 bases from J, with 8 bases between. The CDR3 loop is CASSSTINTEAFF. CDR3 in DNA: TGTGCCAGCAGCTCCACAATCAACACTGAAGCTTTCTTT.

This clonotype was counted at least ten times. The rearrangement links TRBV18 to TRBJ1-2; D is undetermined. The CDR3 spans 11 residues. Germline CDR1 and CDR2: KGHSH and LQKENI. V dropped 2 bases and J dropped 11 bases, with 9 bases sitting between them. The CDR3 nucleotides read TGTGCCAGCTCACCAAAAGTATCGTACACCTTC. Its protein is CASSPKVSYTF. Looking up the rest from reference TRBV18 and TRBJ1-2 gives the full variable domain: NAGVMQNPRHLVRRRGQEARLRCSPMKGHSHVYWYRQLPEEGLKFMVYLQKENIIDESGMPKERFSAEFPKEGPSILRIQQVVRGDSAAYFCASSPKVSYTFGSGTRLTVV.

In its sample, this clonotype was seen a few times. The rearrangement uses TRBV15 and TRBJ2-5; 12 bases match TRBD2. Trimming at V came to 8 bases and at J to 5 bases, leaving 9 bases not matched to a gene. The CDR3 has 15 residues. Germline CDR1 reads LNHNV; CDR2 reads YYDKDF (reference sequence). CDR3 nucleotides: TGTGCCACCCGCGCCCTAGCGGGGGGGTTTGAGACCCAGTACTTC. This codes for CATRALAGGFETQYF.

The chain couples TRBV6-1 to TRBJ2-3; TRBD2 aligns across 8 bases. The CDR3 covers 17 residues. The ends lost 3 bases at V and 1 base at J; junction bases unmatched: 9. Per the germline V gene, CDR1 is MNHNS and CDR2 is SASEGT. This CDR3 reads CASSDFGGGTGTDTQYF. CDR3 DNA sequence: TGTGCCAGCAGTGATTTTGGCGGGGGGACTGGCACAGATACGCAGTATTTT.

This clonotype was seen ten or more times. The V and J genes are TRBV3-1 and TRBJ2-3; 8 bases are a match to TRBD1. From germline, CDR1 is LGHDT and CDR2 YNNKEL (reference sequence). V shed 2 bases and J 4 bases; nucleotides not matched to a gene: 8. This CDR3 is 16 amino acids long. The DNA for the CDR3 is TGTGCCAGCAGCCAATTCGGGACAGGTTTGGCAGATACGCAGTATTTT. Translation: CASSQFGTGLADTQYF.

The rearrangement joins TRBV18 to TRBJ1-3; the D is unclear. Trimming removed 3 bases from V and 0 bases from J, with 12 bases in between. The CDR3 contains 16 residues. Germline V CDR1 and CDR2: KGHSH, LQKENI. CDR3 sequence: CASSPPGGNSGNTIYF. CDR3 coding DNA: TGTGCCAGCTCACCGCCCGGAGGGAACTCTGGAAACACCATATATTTT. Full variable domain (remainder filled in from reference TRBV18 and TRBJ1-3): NAGVMQNPRHLVRRRGQEARLRCSPMKGHSHVYWYRQLPEEGLKFMVYLQKENIIDESGMPKERFSAEFPKEGPSILRIQQVVRGDSAAYFCASSPPGGNSGNTIYFGEGSWLTVV.

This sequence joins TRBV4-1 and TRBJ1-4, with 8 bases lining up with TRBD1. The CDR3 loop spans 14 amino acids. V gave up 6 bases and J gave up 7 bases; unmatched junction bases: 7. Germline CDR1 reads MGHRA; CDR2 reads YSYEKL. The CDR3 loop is CASRAGGVGEKLFF. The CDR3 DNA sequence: TGCGCCAGCAGAGCAGGGGGCGTAGGTGAAAAACTGTTTTTT.

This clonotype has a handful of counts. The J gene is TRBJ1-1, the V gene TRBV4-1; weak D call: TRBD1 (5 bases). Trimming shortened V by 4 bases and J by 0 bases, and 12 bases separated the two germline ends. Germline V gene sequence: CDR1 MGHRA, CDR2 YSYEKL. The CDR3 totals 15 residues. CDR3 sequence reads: CASSREMGVNTEAFF. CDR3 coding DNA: TGCGCCAGCAGCCGCGAAATGGGGGTGAACACTGAAGCTTTCTTT.

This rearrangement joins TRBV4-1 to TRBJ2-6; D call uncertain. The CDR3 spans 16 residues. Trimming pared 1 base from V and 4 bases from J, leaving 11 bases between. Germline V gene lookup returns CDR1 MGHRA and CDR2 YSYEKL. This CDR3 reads CASSQVYGPGANVLTF. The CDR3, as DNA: TGCGCCAGCAGCCAAGTTTACGGGCCCGGGGCCAACGTCCTGACTTTC.

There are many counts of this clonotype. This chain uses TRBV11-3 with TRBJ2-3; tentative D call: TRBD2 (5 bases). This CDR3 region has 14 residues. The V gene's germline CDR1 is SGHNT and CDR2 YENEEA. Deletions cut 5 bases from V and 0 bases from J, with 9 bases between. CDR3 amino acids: CASSTGSSTDTQYF. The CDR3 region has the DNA TGTGCCAGCAGCACGGGGTCTAGCACAGATACGCAGTATTTT.

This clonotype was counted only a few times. CDR3 sequence reads: CASSQGRGGENIQYF. The CDR3 DNA reads TGTGCCAGCTCTCAGGGACGAGGGGGCGAAAACATTCAGTACTTC. The rearrangement uses TRBV9 and TRBJ2-4, with TRBD1 matching over 7 bases. The CDR3 spans 15 residues. Looked up from germline, CDR1 is SGDLS and CDR2 is YYNGEE. The J segment lost 5 bases and the V segment lost 7 bases, leaving 12 bases of the junction unmatched. Filled out from reference TRBV9 and TRBJ2-4, the complete variable domain reads DSGVTQTPKHLITATGQRVTLRCSPRSGDLSVYWYQQSLDQGLQFLIQYYNGEERAKGNILERFSAQQFPDLHSELNLSSLELGDSALYFCASSQGRGGENIQYFGAGTRLSVL.

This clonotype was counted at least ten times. CDR3 region: CASGGAIWGYTF. CDR3 sequence (DNA): TGTGCCAGCGGGGGAGCTATCTGGGGCTACACCTTC. The genes are TRBV27 and TRBJ1-2, with a tentative D call TRBD1 (5 bases). Germline lookup yields CDR1 MNHEY and CDR2 SMNVEV (reference sequence). The CDR3 runs to 12 residues. V lost 8 bases, J lost 8 bases, and 15 bases lay in between.

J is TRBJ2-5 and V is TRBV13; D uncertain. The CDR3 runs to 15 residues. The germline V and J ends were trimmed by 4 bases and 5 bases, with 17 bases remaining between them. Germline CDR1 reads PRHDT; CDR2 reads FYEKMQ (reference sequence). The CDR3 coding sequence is TGTGCCAGCAGCTCACAGACCCTTAGAGGCGAGACCCAGTACTTC. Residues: CASSSQTLRGETQYF.

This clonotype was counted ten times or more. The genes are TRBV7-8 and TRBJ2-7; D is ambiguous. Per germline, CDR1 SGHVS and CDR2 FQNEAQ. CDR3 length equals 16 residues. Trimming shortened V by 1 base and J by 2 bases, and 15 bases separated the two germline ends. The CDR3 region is CASSLDGGDKTYEQYF. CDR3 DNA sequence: TGTGCCAGCAGCTTAGATGGCGGCGATAAAACCTACGAGCAGTACTTC.

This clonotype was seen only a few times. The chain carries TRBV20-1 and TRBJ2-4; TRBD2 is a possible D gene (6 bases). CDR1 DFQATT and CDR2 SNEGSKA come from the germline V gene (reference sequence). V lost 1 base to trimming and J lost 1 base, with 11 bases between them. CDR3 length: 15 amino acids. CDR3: CSARAGDEAKNIQYF. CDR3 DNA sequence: TGCAGTGCTAGAGCGGGGGACGAGGCCAAAAACATTCAGTACTTC.